The entry that follows covers one T cell receptor (beta chain) sequence. Its cognate antigen is unknown. The data belong to a study of human T cells and chemical hapten exposure. Study details: Sensitization employed 2% DPC on roughly 2 cm by roughly 2 cm of upper inner arm skin. General study points: Among TCRs, those above 1 in 1000 frequency were unaffected by DPC sensitization.

The V and J ends lost 2 bases and 0 bases respectively, with 11 bases between them. Germline-derived CDR1 and CDR2 are LGHNA and YSLEER. There are 16 residues in the CDR3. Time point indicated: patch test 2, 6 weeks after DPC sensitization. The treatment denotes: therapeutic diphenylcyclopropenone sensitization with weekly scalp DPC. TCRdb used MiXCR to reprocess the RACE reads, holding one entry per CDR3 protein. The table includes about 380,000 distinct CDR3 sequences, just under 6.5% detected once. This clonotype was sampled from a woman between 18 and 30 years old with alopecia areata. Some clones in this sample may be carry-over from other donors' samples. V gene TRBV4-3 combines with J gene TRBJ2-1; unclear D gene. Sample: whole blood, taken in connection with sensitization to the hapten diphenylcyclopropenone (DPC). In DNA, the CDR3 is TGCGCCAGCAGCCAACTTACAGAAAGCTCCTACAATGAGCAGTTCTTC. This gives the protein CASSQLTESSYNEQFF.